This TCR beta chain originates from a study of T cell repertoires in cytomegalovirus infection. Study details: HLA-B-restricted CMV epitopes that are well studied were used alongside recently identified HLA-C-restricted ones. CMV infection plus the matching HLA type was flagged by public TCR beta signatures. Whole-study results and caveats: The cumulative frequency of public TCR beta families identified carriers of CMV plus the relevant HLA. HLA-C-restricted, CMV-specific TCR beta clonotypes were dominant ex vivo.

As concerns this clonotype: The antigen remains unidentified.

TCRdb reprocessed the reads via MiXCR and lists one record per CDR3 protein. The data contain fewer than 1,000,000 distinct CDR3 sequences, around 31% of them singletons. V lost 5 bases and J 6 bases, leaving 25 bases between the germline ends. Germline loops: CDR1 SGHVS, CDR2 FQNEAQ. This CDR3 spans 18 amino acids. The specimen was cultured CD8+ T cells from PBMCs, collected from culture after CMV antigen stimulation. The origin of this receptor is a human donor in good health (CMV status not recorded). Some clones in this sample may be carry-over from other donors' samples. The chain has TRBV7-8 and TRBJ1-4, with D uncertain. The CDR3 nucleotides read TGTGCCAGCAGCCGAACGGCGGGGATCCGGGGATGGGATGAAAAACTGTTTTTT. Protein sequence: CASSRTAGIRGWDEKLFF.